Sequencing of this TCR beta chain was carried out in a study of blood T cell repertoires in COVID-19. Across the study: Specimens from acute and convalescent COVID-19 originated in the United States, Italy and Spain. T cells, B-cell-depleted T cells, or PBMCs supplied cDNA or gDNA.

Measured with immunoSEQ multiplex PCR; TCRdb has only the in-frame clones, and not every one. The table records about 75,000 clones, about nine tenths of them present only once. Germline assignment: CDR1 MNHEY and CDR2 SMNVEV (reference sequence). This CDR3 contains 15 residues. With 6 bases removed from V and 2 bases from J, the gap between germline ends came to 14 bases. Sequencing input: peripheral blood. The sequence was collected from a human donor in a cohort sampled during active COVID-19. The J gene is TRBJ2-1, the V gene TRBV27; D remains ambiguous. CDR3 nucleotides: TGTGCCAGCAGGACCCTTACGGGTACCTACAATGAGCAGTTCTTC. It encodes CASRTLTGTYNEQFF.